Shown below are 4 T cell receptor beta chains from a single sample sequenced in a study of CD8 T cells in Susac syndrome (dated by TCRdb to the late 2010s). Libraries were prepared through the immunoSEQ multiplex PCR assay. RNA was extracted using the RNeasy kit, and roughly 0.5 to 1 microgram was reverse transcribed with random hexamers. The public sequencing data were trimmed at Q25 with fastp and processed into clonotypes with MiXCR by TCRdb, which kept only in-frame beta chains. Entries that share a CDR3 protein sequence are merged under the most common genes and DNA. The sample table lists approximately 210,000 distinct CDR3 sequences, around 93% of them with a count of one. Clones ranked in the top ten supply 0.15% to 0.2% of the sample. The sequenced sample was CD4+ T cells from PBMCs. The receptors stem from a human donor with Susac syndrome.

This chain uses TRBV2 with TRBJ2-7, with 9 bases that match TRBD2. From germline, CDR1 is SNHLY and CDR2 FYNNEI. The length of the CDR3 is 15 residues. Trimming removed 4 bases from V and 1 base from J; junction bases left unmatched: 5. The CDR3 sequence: CASSVAGGISYEQYF. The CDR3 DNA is TGTGCCAGCAGTGTTGCGGGGGGGATTTCCTACGAGCAGTACTTC.

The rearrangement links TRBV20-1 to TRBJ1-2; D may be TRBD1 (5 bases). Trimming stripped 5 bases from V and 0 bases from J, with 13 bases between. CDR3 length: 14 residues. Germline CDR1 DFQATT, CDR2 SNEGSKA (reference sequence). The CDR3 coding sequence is TGCAGTGCTGCAGGGAGTGGATCTAACTATGGCTACACCTTC. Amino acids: CSAAGSGSNYGYTF.

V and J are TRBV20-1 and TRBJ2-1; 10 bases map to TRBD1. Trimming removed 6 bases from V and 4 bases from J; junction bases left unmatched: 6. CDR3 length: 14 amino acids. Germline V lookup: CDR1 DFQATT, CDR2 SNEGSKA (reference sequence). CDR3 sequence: CSAEGTGEYNEQFF. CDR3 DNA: TGCAGTGCCGAGGGGACAGGGGAATACAATGAGCAGTTCTTC.

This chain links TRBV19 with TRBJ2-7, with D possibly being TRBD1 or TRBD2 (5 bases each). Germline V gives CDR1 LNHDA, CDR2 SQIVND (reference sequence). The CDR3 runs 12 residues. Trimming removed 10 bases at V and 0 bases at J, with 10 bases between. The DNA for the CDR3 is TGTGCCACCACCGGGACCTCCTACGAGCAGTACTTC. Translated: CATTGTSYEQYF.